Below are 15 T cell receptor beta chains sequenced from a single sample in a study of radiotherapy plus CTLA-4 blockade in lung cancer. Only in-frame clones appear in the TCRdb table, and some are missing; sequencing was by immunoSEQ multiplex PCR. Of approximately 38,000 clones in the sample, 86% were seen once. Sequences were derived from peripheral blood, sampled from a patient treated with radiotherapy plus ipilimumab. Receptors were obtained from a human donor with non-small cell lung cancer whose response to radiotherapy plus ipilimumab could not be evaluated.

This chain links TRBV28 with TRBJ1-3; TRBD1 agrees at 10 bases. Trimming cost V 11 bases and J 10 bases; bases outside gene matches: 8. Germline values: CDR1 MDHEN, CDR2 SYDVKM. This CDR3 has 12 residues. CDR3: CASGGQGLTIYF. CDR3 DNA: TGTGCCTCTGGGGGACAGGGGTTAACCATATATTTT.

V and J are TRBV19 and TRBJ2-7; TRBD1 aligns across 8 bases. Unmatched junction bases numbered 13, after V lost 10 bases and J lost 2 bases. This CDR3 has 15 residues. Germline CDR1 is LNHDA and CDR2 is SQIVND (reference sequence). CDR3 protein: CATHRGNDPPYEQYF. CDR3 bases: TGTGCCACCCACAGGGGGAACGACCCCCCCTACGAGCAGTACTTC.

The chain joins TRBV7-9 to TRBJ2-1; 10 bases map to TRBD2. The CDR3 covers 16 residues. Germline V gene sequence: CDR1 SEHNR, CDR2 FQNEAQ (reference sequence). With V trimmed by 5 bases and J by 4 bases, 8 bases remained unmatched. The CDR3 sequence: CASSARASGGYNEQFF. DNA of the CDR3: TGTGCCAGCAGCGCCCGAGCTAGCGGGGGTTACAATGAGCAGTTCTTC.

The rearrangement links TRBV5-1 to TRBJ2-7; 10 bases agree with TRBD1. Germline loops: CDR1 SGHRS, CDR2 YFSETQ. Trimming removed 4 bases from V and 4 bases from J; junction bases left unmatched: 5. This CDR3 has 14 amino acids. For the CDR3, the DNA is TGCGCCAGCAGCCCAGGGGGACAGGGGTACGAGCAGTACTTC. It translates to CASSPGGQGYEQYF. Together with reference TRBV5-1 and TRBJ2-7, the CDR3 gives the full variable domain: KAGVTQTPRYLIKTRGQQVTLSCSPISGHRSVSWYQQTPGQGLQFLFEYFSETQRNKGNFPGRFSGRQFSNSRSEMNVSTLELGDSALYLCASSPGGQGYEQYFGPGTRLTVT.

This clone was observed a single time. CDR3 amino acids: CASSPWGVQETQYF. The CDR3 DNA is TGTGCCAGCAGCCCTTGGGGGGTCCAAGAGACCCAGTACTTC. The chain uses TRBV27 and TRBJ2-5; tentative D call: TRBD2 (6 bases). The V gene's germline CDR1 is MNHEY and CDR2 SMNVEV (reference sequence). This CDR3 is built from 14 residues. The ends were cut back, 6 bases at V and 1 base at J, with 12 bases in the middle.

This chain links TRBV28 with TRBJ1-2, with 12 bases fitting TRBD1. Germline V CDR1 and CDR2: MDHEN, SYDVKM. The CDR3 is made up of 16 amino acids. Trimming took 5 bases from V and 7 from J; bases not matched to a gene: 11. This chain's CDR3 is CASSDPPGTGGGGYTF. The CDR3 DNA follows: TGTGCCAGCAGTGACCCGCCCGGGACAGGGGGCGGTGGCTACACCTTC.

The chain links TRBV5-1 to TRBJ2-7; the match to TRBD2 covers 10 bases. The germline CDR1 and CDR2 sequences are SGHRS and YFSETQ. The J segment lost 0 bases and the V segment lost 3 bases, leaving 6 bases of the junction unmatched. The CDR3 runs 16 residues. In nucleotides, the CDR3 is TGCGCCAGCAGCTACTCACTAGCGGGGAACTCCTACGAGCAGTACTTC. Its protein is CASSYSLAGNSYEQYF. Full variable domain (missing parts from reference TRBV5-1 and TRBJ2-7): KAGVTQTPRYLIKTRGQQVTLSCSPISGHRSVSWYQQTPGQGLQFLFEYFSETQRNKGNFPGRFSGRQFSNSRSEMNVSTLELGDSALYLCASSYSLAGNSYEQYFGPGTRLTVT.

The chain links TRBV10-3 to TRBJ2-7; D may be TRBD2 (6 bases). CDR1 and CDR2 from the germline V gene are ENHRY and SYGVKD. Trimming took off 7 bases at V and 3 bases at J, with 16 bases between the two ends. This CDR3 region has 14 residues. CDR3 protein: CAITASAGSYEQYF. In nucleotides, the CDR3 is TGTGCCATCACCGCTTCGGCCGGGAGCTACGAGCAGTACTTC.

The chain employs TRBV6-5 and TRBJ2-5; D gene uncertain. Trimming removed 6 bases at V and 4 bases at J, with 18 bases between. The CDR3 is 15 amino acids. Germline values: CDR1 MNHEY, CDR2 SVGAGI. The CDR3: CASSQTRVGIETQYF. In DNA form, the CDR3 reads TGTGCCAGCAGCCAAACCCGGGTCGGTATAGAGACCCAGTACTTC.

This clone occurred once. J is TRBJ1-1 and V is TRBV7-3; 7 bases are a match to TRBD1. The CDR3 has 15 residues. Germline V gene lookup returns CDR1 SGHTA and CDR2 FQGTGA. Losses at the gene ends were 5 bases for V and 6 bases for J; bases not matched to a gene: 12. The CDR3 DNA reads TGTGCCAGCAGCCGCTCGACAGGGTCCGCCTCTGAAGCTTTCTTT. Translating it yields CASSRSTGSASEAFF.

This clone was found a few times. The gene calls are TRBV5-6 and TRBJ2-7; TRBD1 matches at 8 bases. Trimming removed 4 bases from V and 9 bases from J; junction bases left unmatched: 12. The CDR3 runs to 14 residues. CDR1 is SGHDT, CDR2 YYEEEE, per germline. The CDR3 sequence is CASSNSGGASGQYF. The CDR3 DNA follows: TGTGCCAGCAGCAACTCAGGGGGCGCTTCAGGGCAGTACTTC.

The chain uses TRBV5-6 and TRBJ2-5; the match to TRBD1 covers 8 bases. J gave up 5 bases and V 4 bases, and 7 bases lay outside the gene matches. The germline V gene has CDR1 SGHDT and CDR2 YYEEEE. This CDR3 has 14 amino acids. Here the CDR3 DNA reads TGTGCCAGCAGCGATACAGGGGGTGGTGAGACCCAGTACTTC. Its protein is CASSDTGGGETQYF.

This clone appeared once. This chain joins TRBV28 and TRBJ1-1; TRBD1 matches 7 bases. The CDR3 runs to 16 residues. V shed 5 bases, J shed 0 bases, and the junction held 9 bases outside the gene matches. Germline CDR1 MDHEN, CDR2 SYDVKM. The CDR3 bases are TGTGCCAGCAGTCCGACAGGGTCCTCCATGAACACTGAAGCTTTCTTT. Translating gives CASSPTGSSMNTEAFF. Looking up the rest from reference TRBV28 and TRBJ1-1 gives the full variable domain: DVKVTQSSRYLVKRTGEKVFLECVQDMDHENMFWYRQDPGLGLRLIYFSYDVKMKEKGDIPEGYSVSREKKERFSLILESASTNQTSMYLCASSPTGSSMNTEAFFGQGTRLTVV.

The table lists this clone with a count of one. The J gene is TRBJ2-5, the V gene TRBV2; maybe TRBD1 (6 bases). CDR1 SNHLY and CDR2 FYNNEI come from the germline V gene. Trimming took 7 bases from V and 4 from J, leaving 16 bases between them. There are 14 residues in the CDR3. The DNA for the CDR3 is TGTGCCAGCACCCCTGGGGGCAGCCCAGAGACCCAGTACTTC. This codes for CASTPGGSPETQYF.

The V gene is TRBV5-8, the J gene TRBJ2-1, with TRBD2 matching over 8 bases. Germline-derived CDR1 and CDR2 are SGHTS and YDEGEE. Germline trimming cut 4 bases from V and 5 bases from J; bases unmatched to any gene: 8. This CDR3 is 15 amino acids long. CDR3 region: CASSPGTSANNEQFF. The DNA for the CDR3 is TGTGCCAGCAGCCCCGGGACTAGTGCTAACAATGAGCAGTTCTTC.